The TCR beta chain under discussion was sequenced for a study of identical twins. Notes on the study in general: In monozygotic twins, models underestimated the sharing of out-of-frame TCR alpha. In zero-insertion analyses, partial confounding could arise from invariant MAIT and iNKT cells.

This clonotype was seen a few times. As yet, its antigen is unknown. TCRdb re-derived calls from the 5' RACE reads in MiXCR, one entry per CDR3 protein. The sample carries under 300,000 distinct CDR3 sequences, over 12% recorded once. The CDR3 has 13 residues. Germline-derived CDR1 and CDR2 are SNHLY and FYNNEI. With 6 bases removed from V and 6 bases from J, the gap between germline ends came to 15 bases. The sample taken for sequencing was memory (CD45RO+) T cells sorted from blood. The rearrangement joins TRBV2 to TRBJ2-7; D uncertain. This clonotype was obtained from a woman aged 18-35 years in good health. In DNA, the CDR3 is TGTGCCAGCAGCGCTTTGGCTCTGGGCGAGCAGTACTTC. This encodes CASSALALGEQYF.